Below are 21 T cell receptor beta chains sequenced from a single sample in a study of blood T cell repertoires in COVID-19 (dated by TCRdb to about 2020). Receptors were amplified or captured by the immunoSEQ multiplex PCR assay. Entries here come from immuneACCESS through TCRdb and include only in-frame sequences with V and J called. Some clones fail to appear in such tables; in the studies checked, an unresolved V gene covers under half of the shortfall, and the cause of the remainder is unknown. Counted in this sample were around 270,000 clones; about 90% of them appeared once. The ten biggest clones cover 2% to 3% of the sample. Sequenced input: peripheral blood. Receptor source: a woman in her forties or fifties with acute or convalescent COVID-19.

The chain couples TRBV5-8 to TRBJ2-7, with D possibly TRBD2 on 6 matching bases. CDR3 length: 13 residues. Germline V CDR1 and CDR2: SGHTS, YDEGEE. Trimming took off 3 bases at V and 2 bases at J, with 9 bases between the two ends. In nucleotides, the CDR3 is TGTGCCAGCAGCTCGGGACTTACCTACGAGCAGTACTTC. Translation gives CASSSGLTYEQYF.

This rearrangement joins TRBV27 to TRBJ1-5; D gene unclear. The CDR3 has 14 residues. With 2 bases removed from V and 5 bases from J, the gap between germline ends came to 10 bases. CDR1 and CDR2 from the germline V gene are MNHEY and SMNVEV (reference sequence). CDR3 region: CASSLERGDQPQHF. The CDR3 DNA reads as TGTGCCAGCAGTTTAGAGAGAGGCGATCAGCCCCAGCATTTT.

The CDR3 is CAWSAPPYYEQYF. In DNA form, the CDR3 reads TGTGCCTGGAGCGCCCCCCCCTACTACGAGCAGTACTTC. The chain employs TRBV30 and TRBJ2-7; no firm D call. The V end was cut by 3 bases, the J end by 3 bases, with 12 bases between. Germline assignment: CDR1 GTSNPN and CDR2 SVGIG (reference sequence). This CDR3 has 13 residues.

CDR3 sequence (DNA): TGTGCCAGCAGCTTAAACCCCCCCGGGGTCGGAACTGAAGCTTTCTTT. This gives the protein CASSLNPPGVGTEAFF. The chain couples TRBV7-2 to TRBJ1-1; D remains unclear. CDR3 size: 16 residues. Deletions cut 2 bases from V and 5 bases from J, with 18 bases between. The germline V gene encodes CDR1 SGHTA and CDR2 FQGNSA.

V usage is TRBV27 and J usage is TRBJ1-6; 7 bases fit TRBD1. V dropped 1 base and J dropped 0; count of bases not matched to a gene: 3. Germline V gene data show CDR1 as MNHEY and CDR2 as SMNVEV (reference sequence). The CDR3 runs 17 residues. This CDR3 is CASSLFGDSSYNSPLHF. CDR3 nucleotide sequence: TGTGCCAGCAGTTTATTTGGGGACAGCTCCTATAATTCACCCCTCCACTTT.

CDR3 DNA sequence: TGTGCCAGCTCACCACCCACAGTACAAGAGACCCAGTACTTC. Protein sequence: CASSPPTVQETQYF. The rearrangement uses TRBV18 and TRBJ2-5; D not certain. The CDR3 has 14 residues. The germline gives CDR1 KGHSH, CDR2 LQKENI. V was pared by 0 bases and J by 2 bases, with 7 bases between.

In this sample, this clone turned up a few times. This sequence joins TRBV28 and TRBJ2-7; 7 nucleotides match TRBD1. This CDR3 has 14 residues. V gave up 7 bases and J gave up 7 bases; unmatched junction bases: 13. From germline, CDR1 is MDHEN and CDR2 SYDVKM. The CDR3 protein is CASNQAGPRGEQYF. Here the CDR3 DNA reads TGTGCCAGCAATCAGGCAGGGCCCAGGGGGGAGCAGTACTTC. Full variable domain (rest looked up from reference TRBV28 and TRBJ2-7): DVKVTQSSRYLVKRTGEKVFLECVQDMDHENMFWYRQDPGLGLRLIYFSYDVKMKEKGDIPEGYSVSREKKERFSLILESASTNQTSMYLCASNQAGPRGEQYFGPGTRLTVT.

The chain has TRBV28 and TRBJ2-7; 7 bases map to TRBD1. CDR3 size: 13 residues. CDR1 is MDHEN and CDR2 is SYDVKM in the germline V gene. With V trimmed by 5 bases and J by 3 bases, 4 bases remained unmatched. The CDR3: CASSDRVDYEQYF. The CDR3 DNA is TGTGCCAGCAGTGACAGGGTGGACTACGAGCAGTACTTC.

The chain links TRBV27 to TRBJ1-5, with D possibly TRBD1 on 5 matching bases. The CDR3 consists of 15 residues. CDR1 is MNHEY, CDR2 SMNVEV, per germline (reference sequence). Trimming took off 3 bases at V and 2 bases at J, with 11 bases between the two ends. The CDR3 here is CASSFRGGGNQPQHF. Here the CDR3 DNA reads TGTGCCAGCAGTTTTCGGGGCGGGGGCAATCAGCCCCAGCATTTT.

This sequence joins TRBV28 and TRBJ1-2; D remains unclear. The CDR3 has 12 residues. Germline CDR1 is MDHEN and CDR2 is SYDVKM. Trimming removed 4 bases from V and 8 bases from J, with 11 bases in between. In DNA form, the CDR3 reads TGTGCCAGCAGTTCGGGTTGGAGGGGCTACACCTTC. It codes for CASSSGWRGYTF.

The rearrangement joins TRBV21-1 to TRBJ2-7; the D call in the table, TRBD1, was not verified against the DNA. TRBV21-1 is a pseudogene segment. CDR3 length: 14 residues. CDR3 sequence: CAGDRFLIGYEQYF. CDR3 DNA: TGTGCCGGGGACAGATTTCTAATTGGCTACGAGCAGTACTTC.

The V call is TRBV5-4, the J call TRBJ1-1; D gene ambiguous. This CDR3 contains 13 residues. V was pared by 1 base and J by 2 bases, with 6 bases between. The germline V gene encodes CDR1 SGHNT and CDR2 YYREEE (reference sequence). CDR3 nucleotides: TGTGCCAGCAGCTTGAATAGAAACACTGAAGCTTTCTTT. It translates to CASSLNRNTEAFF.

J is TRBJ1-1 and V is TRBV28; D might be TRBD1 (5 bases). V shed 7 bases and J shed 8 bases, with 20 bases lying between them. Germline V CDR1 and CDR2: MDHEN, SYDVKM. This CDR3 region has 14 residues. The CDR3 loop is CASIPRGWAVEAFF. The DNA for the CDR3 is TGTGCCAGCATCCCAAGGGGATGGGCAGTGGAAGCTTTCTTT.

This clone was counted at least ten times. The rearrangement joins TRBV4-1 to TRBJ1-1; D is unclear. CDR1 is MGHRA, CDR2 YSYEKL, per germline. V was cut by 6 bases and J by 1 base, with 9 bases left in between. The CDR3 runs 13 residues. The CDR3 DNA follows: TGCGCCAGCAGTCTTGTGGCGAACACTGAAGCTTTCTTT. As protein: CASSLVANTEAFF.

This clone appeared once. The chain recombines TRBV30 with TRBJ2-3; 7 bases are shared with TRBD1. The CDR3 spans 14 residues. Trimming at V came to 3 bases and at J to 1 base, leaving 4 bases not matched to a gene. In germline, CDR1 is GTSNPN, CDR2 SVGIG (reference sequence). Written as DNA, the CDR3 is TGTGCCTGGAGAGACAGGGCCCGCACAGATACGCAGTATTTT. Protein product: CAWRDRARTDTQYF.

The genes are TRBV7-2 and TRBJ1-2; unclear D gene. V was pared by 5 bases and J by 3 bases, with 10 bases between. CDR1 and CDR2 from the germline V gene are SGHTA and FQGNSA. This CDR3 region has 13 residues. The CDR3 loop reads CASSRTPYYGYTF. In DNA form, the CDR3 reads TGTGCCAGCAGCAGAACTCCGTACTATGGCTACACCTTC.

The V call is TRBV6-6, the J call TRBJ2-6; D not resolved. Germline V gene data show CDR1 as MNHNY and CDR2 as SVGAGI (reference sequence). The CDR3 is made up of 15 amino acids. The ends were cut back, 0 bases at V and 2 bases at J, with 5 bases in the middle. This chain's CDR3 is CASSYSAPGANVLTF. CDR3 sequence (DNA): TGTGCCAGCAGTTACTCAGCCCCTGGGGCCAACGTCCTGACTTTC.

This clone was recorded once. The chain combines TRBV28 with TRBJ2-1, with 14 bases fitting TRBD2. The CDR3 extends over 18 amino acids. CDR1 is MDHEN, CDR2 SYDVKM, per germline. V dropped 2 bases and J dropped 3; count of bases not matched to a gene: 6. The DNA for the CDR3 is TGTGCCAGCAGTTTACAGACTAGCGGGAGGGGTTTCTACAATGAGCAGTTCTTC. As protein: CASSLQTSGRGFYNEQFF.

The rearrangement uses TRBV28 and TRBJ2-1, with 8 bases matching TRBD2. Germline loops: CDR1 MDHEN, CDR2 SYDVKM. V shed 6 bases, J shed 7 bases, and the junction held 17 bases outside the gene matches. The CDR3 covers 17 residues. Written as DNA, the CDR3 is TGTGCCAGCAGCTCTTTAGTGGGAGCGGGAGTTCGGAATGAGCAGTTCTTC. This codes for CASSSLVGAGVRNEQFF. The variable domain in full, with the rest retrieved from reference TRBV28 and TRBJ2-1, is DVKVTQSSRYLVKRTGEKVFLECVQDMDHENMFWYRQDPGLGLRLIYFSYDVKMKEKGDIPEGYSVSREKKERFSLILESASTNQTSMYLCASSSLVGAGVRNEQFFGPGTRLTVL.

This clone was picked up a small number of times. The chain uses TRBV6-5 and TRBJ1-3; 8 positions match TRBD1. Germline V gene sequence: CDR1 MNHEY, CDR2 SVGAGI. The CDR3 is made up of 15 amino acids. V shed 4 bases and J 0 bases; nucleotides not matched to a gene: 2. In nucleotides, the CDR3 is TGTGCCAGCAGTTTAGGACAGGGCTCTGGAAACACCATATATTTT. It yields the protein CASSLGQGSGNTIYF.

The rearrangement links TRBV6-2 or TRBV6-3 to TRBJ2-1; a weak D match, TRBD2 (6 bases). V lost 2 bases and J 5 bases, leaving 16 bases between the germline ends. CDR3 length equals 16 residues. CDR1 is MNHEY, CDR2 SVGEGT, per germline. The CDR3 coding sequence is TGTGCCAGCAGTTACCCTTCGACTAGTCTCCACAATGAGCAGTTCTTC. Translated, it gives CASSYPSTSLHNEQFF.